Listed below are T cell receptor beta chains from one sample, sequenced in a study of a mutant IDH1 vaccine in newly diagnosed glioma. Their antigens are not known. Only in-frame clones appear in the TCRdb table, and some are missing; sequencing was by immunoSEQ multiplex PCR. The sample lists roughly 56,000 clones, over 70% occurring once. This specimen consisted of PBMCs, obtained from a glioma patient whose treatment included an IDH1 peptide vaccine. Every receptor here comes from a man between 50 and 59 years old with glioma. Both conserved end residues are part of each CDR3. Each record gives: V gene, J gene, D gene, CDR3 length, clone size, CDR3 DNA, CDR3 protein. D genes are given only for firm matches. A clone size is listed for some rows: how often the clone was seen (once, few, many), or a class if it is expanded.

TRBV5-1	TRBJ1-5	TRBD1	14	NA	TGCGCCAGCAGCTTGGGGACAGGGTATCAGCCCCAGCATTTT	CASSLGTGYQPQHF
TRBV7-2	TRBJ1-5	TRBD1	16	NA	TGTGCCAGCAGCCCCACCGGGACAGTTAGCAATCAGCCCCAGCATTTT	CASSPTGTVSNQPQHF
TRBV30	TRBJ1-5	TRBD1	13	NA	TGTGCCTGTGGCGGGACAGGGGTTCAGCCCCAGCATTTT	CACGGTGVQPQHF
TRBV7-3	TRBJ1-5	NA	12	NA	TGTGCCAGCAGCTTTGGGGATCAGCCCCAGCATTTT	CASSFGDQPQHF
TRBV6-1	TRBJ1-5	NA	15	NA	TGTGCCAGCAGCGAGGTGCAGTATAGCAATCAGCCCCAGCATTTT	CASSEVQYSNQPQHF
TRBV9	TRBJ2-3	TRBD1	17	NA	TGTGCCAGCAGCCCACGTCAGGGACAGAGATTTACAGATACGCAGTATTTT	CASSPRQGQRFTDTQYF
TRBV5-6	TRBJ2-5	NA	13	NA	TGTGCCAGCAGCTTACGGACCCAAGAGACCCAGTACTTC	CASSLRTQETQYF
TRBV15	TRBJ1-4	TRBD1	14	many	TGTGCCACCAGCAGAGATCTCGCGGGACAGATACTGTTTTTT	CATSRDLAGQILFF
TRBV4-3	TRBJ2-2	TRBD1	15	once	TGCGCCAGCAGCCAAGTTGGACAGGGGCCCGGGGAGCTGTTTTTT	CASSQVGQGPGELFF
TRBV23-1	TRBJ1-5	NA	15	medium-sized	TGCGCCAGCAGTCAATCGTGGGTATGCAATCAGCCCCAGCATTTT	CASSQSWVCNQPQHF
TRBV5-6	TRBJ2-1	TRBD1	15	once	TGTGCCAGCAGCTGGGACAGGGGGCGGCTTAATGAGCAGTTCTTC	CASSWDRGRLNEQFF
TRBV5-6	TRBJ2-7	NA	12	NA	TGTGCCAGCAGCGCTGTAGGATACGAGCAGTACTTC	CASSAVGYEQYF
TRBV5-4	TRBJ1-2	NA	15	NA	TGTGCCAGCAGCTTGGTGGGGGCGCCTAACTATGGCTACACCTTC	CASSLVGAPNYGYTF
TRBV13	TRBJ2-1	NA	14	NA	TGTGCCAGCAGCTTAGGACCTTTGGGGAATGAGCAGTTCTTC	CASSLGPLGNEQFF
TRBV6-1	TRBJ1-5	NA	14	NA	TGTGCCAGCAGGGCAGGGTCTAGCAATCAGCCCCAGCATTTT	CASRAGSSNQPQHF
TRBV2	TRBJ1-2	NA	11	NA	TGTGCCAGCAGTGTCGAAGGCGGCTACACCTTC	CASSVEGGYTF
TRBV9	TRBJ2-3	TRBD2	17	NA	TGTGCCAGCACCATAGGATTCACTAGCGAGAGCACAGATACGCAGTATTTT	CASTIGFTSESTDTQYF
TRBV9	TRBJ1-4	NA	12	many	TGTGCCAGCAGCGTAGAATCAGGGAAACTGTTTTTT	CASSVESGKLFF
TRBV5-1	TRBJ1-2	NA	13	once	TGCGCCAGCAGCACAAACAGAGACTATGGCTACACCTTC	CASSTNRDYGYTF
TRBV30	TRBJ1-1	NA	14	NA	TGTGCCTGGAGAACCCAAGGTGACCCCCCCAGAGCTTTCTTT	CAWRTQGDPPRAFF
TRBV4-1	TRBJ1-1	NA	14	NA	TGCGCCAGCAGCCCCAGGACCAGGGCGGGTGAAGCTTTCTTT	CASSPRTRAGEAFF
TRBV2	TRBJ2-3	TRBD1	12	NA	TGTGCCACTCGACAGGGCCTGGATACGCAGTATTTT	CATRQGLDTQYF
TRBV30	TRBJ2-5	NA	12	NA	TGTGCCTGGAGTTCCCTTGGGGAGACCCAGTACTTC	CAWSSLGETQYF
TRBV19	TRBJ1-5	NA	12	NA	TGTGCCAGTAAGCAGGGGAATCAGCCCCAGCATTTT	CASKQGNQPQHF
TRBV9	TRBJ2-5	TRBD2	15	NA	TGTGCCAGCAGCGACCAACTAGCGGGGGTTGAGACCCAGTACTTC	CASSDQLAGVETQYF
TRBV30	TRBJ1-5	NA	14	NA	TGTGCCTGGAGTGGCTCCCCACGCGACCAGCCCCAGCATTTT	CAWSGSPRDQPQHF
TRBV19	TRBJ1-5	NA	11	NA	TGTGCCAGTAGTCGGGGTCAGCCCCAGCATTTT	CASSRGQPQHF
TRBV5-6	TRBJ1-2	TRBD1	15	few	TGTGCCAGCAGCTTCCGGGACAGGGGGCCCTATGGCTACACCTTC	CASSFRDRGPYGYTF
TRBV30	TRBJ2-7	TRBD1	13	once	TGTGCCTGGAGTGACACAGGGGGAAGCGAGCAGTACTTC	CAWSDTGGSEQYF
TRBV5-6	TRBJ1-1	TRBD1	13	NA	TGTGCCAGCAGCTTGAGGACAGGACTAGAAGCTTTCTTT	CASSLRTGLEAFF
TRBV6-1	TRBJ2-2	NA	15	medium-sized	TGTGCCAGCATTATCAGAGGTACGAACACCGGGGAGCTGTTTTTT	CASIIRGTNTGELFF
TRBV6-5	TRBJ1-2	NA	13	NA	TGTGCCAGCAGTTACGGACAGAACTATGGCTACACCTTC	CASSYGQNYGYTF
TRBV7-3	TRBJ2-1	NA	14	few	TGTGCCAGCAGCCGGGTGGGGCCCGGCAATGAGCAGTTCTTC	CASSRVGPGNEQFF
TRBV2	TRBJ1-4	TRBD1	15	once	TGTGCCAGCAGTGAAGCAGGGACAGGGTTTGAAAAACTGTTTTTT	CASSEAGTGFEKLFF
TRBV5-1	TRBJ2-5	NA	14	NA	TGCGCCAGCAGCTTTGGTAGGAATAGTGAGACCCAGTACTTC	CASSFGRNSETQYF
TRBV11-2	TRBJ1-5	NA	13	NA	TGTGCCAGCAGCTTAGAGAGGGATCAGCCCCAGCATTTT	CASSLERDQPQHF
TRBV14	TRBJ1-2	TRBD1	15	NA	TGTGCCAGCAGCCAAGCCCCGGACAGGGATAGGGGCTACACCTTC	CASSQAPDRDRGYTF
TRBV7-9	TRBJ1-2	TRBD1	14	NA	TGTGCCAGCAGCTTCGGACAGGCTTACTATGGCTACACCTTC	CASSFGQAYYGYTF
TRBV2	TRBJ2-1	NA	14	NA	TGTGCCAGCAGTGCAGCCGAGATCTACAATGAGCAGTTCTTC	CASSAAEIYNEQFF
TRBV6-1	TRBJ1-2	TRBD1	13	NA	TGTGCCAGCGCCGGGGACAGGAACTATGGCTACACCTTC	CASAGDRNYGYTF